The next 6 T cell receptor beta chains were all read from a single sample in a study of cytomegalovirus exposure and HLA in healthy donors. This PCR relied on a set of 60 Vbeta primers and 13 Jbeta primers. The method was immunoSEQ multiplex PCR; TCRdb's version includes in-frame clones alone and lacks a portion of them. Seen here are fewer than 200,000 clones, approximately 74% observed once, and the top ten hold roughly 3%. The sample comprised PBMCs. The receptors stem from a woman in her twenties or thirties in good health and CMV-seronegative.

J is TRBJ2-5 and V is TRBV15; D possibly corresponds to TRBD1 (6 bases). V was shortened by 0 bases and J by 1 base, with 9 bases between the two germline ends. This CDR3 contains 15 residues. The V gene's germline CDR1 is LNHNV and CDR2 YYDKDF (reference sequence). CDR3 in DNA: TGTGCCACCAGCAGAGATCCAGGGGTCCAAGAGACCCAGTACTTC. Translation gives CATSRDPGVQETQYF.

J is TRBJ1-1 and V is TRBV7-8; D is undetermined. Germline lookup yields CDR1 SGHVS and CDR2 FQNEAQ. Trimming pared 5 bases from V and 0 bases from J, leaving 13 bases between. The CDR3 extends over 15 amino acids. This chain's CDR3 is CASSPYRVMNTEAFF. Written as DNA, the CDR3 is TGTGCCAGCAGCCCCTACCGGGTCATGAACACTGAAGCTTTCTTT.

The rearrangement links TRBV28 to TRBJ1-1, with TRBD1 identical over 7 bases. Germline V lookup: CDR1 MDHEN, CDR2 SYDVKM. There are 13 residues in the CDR3. V dropped 8 bases and J dropped 4; count of bases not matched to a gene: 7. The CDR3 protein is CASQRTGSTEAFF. The CDR3 DNA reads as TGTGCCAGCCAGAGGACAGGCAGCACTGAAGCTTTCTTT.

The rearrangement links TRBV6-1 to TRBJ1-4; D gene ambiguous. This CDR3 contains 15 residues. Trimming stripped 6 bases from V and 10 bases from J, with 21 bases between. Per the germline V gene, CDR1 is MNHNS and CDR2 is SASEGT. CDR3 loop: CASSERDGRGGKLFF. CDR3 coding DNA: TGTGCCAGCAGCGAGCGCGATGGACGGGGAGGAAAACTGTTTTTT.

The chain is built from TRBV28 and TRBJ2-1; a possible D gene is TRBD1 (6 bases). Germline assignment: CDR1 MDHEN and CDR2 SYDVKM. V shed 4 bases and J shed 2 bases, with 18 bases lying between them. The length of the CDR3 is 17 residues. This CDR3 is CASSWSSQGRTYNEQFF. For the CDR3, the DNA is TGTGCCAGCAGTTGGTCCTCCCAGGGGCGCACCTACAATGAGCAGTTCTTC.

This clone was observed a single time. The chain recombines TRBV20-1 with TRBJ2-5, with a possible D match to TRBD1 (6 bases). Germline assignment: CDR1 DFQATT and CDR2 SNEGSKA (reference sequence). V was trimmed by 7 bases and J by 4 bases, leaving 10 bases between them. CDR3 length: 11 residues. CDR3 protein: CSVQGRETQYF. CDR3 DNA sequence: TGCAGTGTACAGGGTCGAGAGACCCAGTACTTC.